What follows are 3 T cell receptor beta chains derived from one specimen sequenced in a study of T-cell reconstitution after alpha-beta-depleted transplantation in children. Preparation of the TCRbeta library involved a method that used unique molecular identifiers. TCRdb re-called the PCR reads through MiXCR, storing one row per CDR3 protein. The data hold 100,000 to 120,000 distinct CDR3 sequences, with 10% observed a single time. The sequencing here drew on PBMCs from the stem cell graft donor, taken from the stem cell graft. Receptors were obtained from a human donor who donated a stem cell graft to a child with acute lymphoblastic leukemia.

This clonotype has a count of ten or more. V gene TRBV20-1 combines with J gene TRBJ2-2; TRBD1 or TRBD2 may be the D gene (6 bases each). Trimming stripped 0 bases from V and 4 bases from J, with 15 bases between. The CDR3 consists of 16 residues. The germline V gene has CDR1 DFQATT and CDR2 SNEGSKA (reference sequence). The CDR3 protein is CSARDTGGRSTGELFF. The CDR3 region has the DNA TGCAGTGCTAGAGATACCGGGGGCCGAAGCACCGGGGAGCTGTTTTTT.

This clonotype was seen ten or more times. The gene calls are TRBV27 and TRBJ2-3; 11 positions agree with TRBD2. The ends lost 8 bases at V and 3 bases at J; junction bases unmatched: 19. In germline, CDR1 is MNHEY, CDR2 SMNVEV (reference sequence). This CDR3 has 19 residues. The CDR3 region has the DNA TGTGCCAGCTATCCAGACAGGGTGGCTAGCGGGAGGCAGACAGATACGCAGTATTTT. Encoded protein: CASYPDRVASGRQTDTQYF.

This clonotype was observed once. A single base separates this from a much larger clone, so it may be a read error. V usage is TRBV6-1 and J usage is TRBJ2-6; the D is unclear. Germline CDR1 reads MNHNS; CDR2 reads SASEGT. CDR3 length equals 15 residues. The CDR3 nucleotides read TGTGCCAGCAGCCGCCCGGGCTCTGCGGCCAACGTCCTGACTTTC. The encoded protein is CASSRPGSAANVLTF.